This entry lists 10 T cell receptor beta chains sequenced from one sample in a study of neurological immune-mediated disorders. TCRdb fed the 5' RACE reads into MiXCR, producing one record per CDR3 protein. The sample includes about 53,000 distinct CDR3 sequences, 16% of them seen just once. Material: PBMCs. The receptors here all came from a man in his sixties in good health.

In this sample, this clonotype turned up many times. The chain couples TRBV7-9 to TRBJ1-1, with a weak D call TRBD1 (6 bases). This CDR3 is built from 13 residues. The V and J ends lost 2 bases and 3 bases respectively, with 7 bases between them. Germline V gene data show CDR1 as SEHNR and CDR2 as FQNEAQ (reference sequence). The DNA for the CDR3 is TGTGCCAGCAGCTTACAGGGGTACACTGAAGCTTTCTTT. Translation gives CASSLQGYTEAFF.

This clonotype was counted ten times or more. V usage is TRBV20-1 and J usage is TRBJ1-5; weak D call: TRBD1 (5 bases). The germline V gene encodes CDR1 DFQATT and CDR2 SNEGSKA (reference sequence). The V and J ends lost 6 bases and 1 base respectively, with 13 bases between them. CDR3 length: 14 residues. CDR3 protein: CSAGDLRSNQPQHF. The DNA for the CDR3 is TGCAGTGCGGGGGACCTAAGGAGCAATCAGCCCCAGCATTTT.

There are many counts of this clonotype. This chain links TRBV5-5 with TRBJ1-1; 8 nucleotides align to TRBD1. Germline CDR1 SGHKS, CDR2 YYEKEE (reference sequence). V shed 4 bases and J 0 bases; nucleotides not matched to a gene: 2. CDR3 size: 14 residues. The CDR3 nucleotides read TGTGCCAGCAGCCGACAGGGGATGAACACTGAAGCTTTCTTT. Its protein product is CASSRQGMNTEAFF.

In this sample, this clonotype turned up many times. This chain connects TRBV7-3 to TRBJ2-1, with D perhaps matching TRBD2 (6 bases). The CDR3 totals 15 residues. Trimming removed 0 bases from V and 9 bases from J, with 15 bases in between. CDR1 SGHTA and CDR2 FQGTGA come from the germline V gene. The CDR3 DNA is TGTGCCAGCAGCTTAACCCAGGGAGGCCCGGGTGAGCAGTTCTTC. Its protein product is CASSLTQGGPGEQFF.

There are many counts of this clonotype. The chain employs TRBV7-6 and TRBJ2-3, with unresolved D. V lost 1 base to trimming and J lost 0 bases, with 11 bases between them. CDR3 length: 16 amino acids. The germline gives CDR1 SGHVS, CDR2 FNYEAQ. Written as DNA, the CDR3 is TGTGCCAGCAGCTTAGTACGGGCCTCTAGCACAGATACGCAGTATTTT. It is translated as CASSLVRASSTDTQYF. The variable domain in full, with the rest retrieved from reference TRBV7-6 and TRBJ2-3, is GAGVSQSPRYKVTKRGQDVALRCDPISGHVSLYWYRQALGQGPEFLTYFNYEAQQDKSGLPNDRFSAERPEGSISTLTIQRTEQRDSAMYRCASSLVRASSTDTQYFGPGTRLTVL.

This clonotype was seen repeatedly, ten times or more. The chain combines TRBV10-3 with TRBJ2-3; D gene uncertain. Between the trimmed V and J ends, which lost 5 bases and 4 bases, there was a span of 7 bases. The CDR3 spans 12 residues. Germline CDR1 ENHRY, CDR2 SYGVKD. The CDR3 coding sequence is TGTGCCATCAGTTTTCGGGCAGATACGCAGTATTTT. This sequence encodes CAISFRADTQYF.

This clonotype came up many times. The genes are TRBV18 and TRBJ2-3; D gene uncertain. In germline, CDR1 is KGHSH, CDR2 LQKENI. Trimming removed 3 bases at V and 2 bases at J, with 12 bases between. The CDR3 runs 15 residues. The CDR3 loop reads CASSPFRPNTDTQYF. Here the CDR3 DNA reads TGTGCCAGCTCACCTTTTCGGCCTAACACAGATACGCAGTATTTT.

This clonotype was seen at least ten times. In DNA form, the CDR3 reads TGCAGTGCTAGAGATCTTCGGGCAACTAATGAAAAACTGTTTTTT. Its translation: CSARDLRATNEKLFF. The chain couples TRBV20-1 to TRBJ1-4, with unresolved D. The CDR3 runs 15 residues. V dropped 0 bases and J dropped 0 bases, with 8 bases sitting between them. Germline V gene data show CDR1 as DFQATT and CDR2 as SNEGSKA (reference sequence).

This clonotype was seen at least ten times. The V and J genes are TRBV7-2 and TRBJ1-4; 7 nucleotides align to TRBD1. The CDR3 runs 15 residues. Germline CDR1 SGHTA, CDR2 FQGNSA. Trimming at V came to 5 bases and at J to 7 bases, leaving 10 bases not matched to a gene. CDR3 residues: CASSRNRGGGEKLFF. The CDR3 DNA reads as TGTGCCAGCAGCCGTAACAGGGGAGGTGGTGAAAAACTGTTTTTT.

This clonotype has at least ten counts. This chain uses TRBV9 with TRBJ2-1, with D possibly called TRBD1 or TRBD2 (5 bases each). CDR1 is SGDLS, CDR2 YYNGEE, per germline. V shed 3 bases and J shed 0 bases, with 13 bases lying between them. The CDR3 is 16 amino acids. Written as DNA, the CDR3 is TGTGCCAGCAGCGCCAGAGGGGACCGCTCCTACAATGAGCAGTTCTTC. It yields the protein CASSARGDRSYNEQFF. Drawing the rest from reference TRBV9 and TRBJ2-1, the complete variable domain is DSGVTQTPKHLITATGQRVTLRCSPRSGDLSVYWYQQSLDQGLQFLIQYYNGEERAKGNILERFSAQQFPDLHSELNLSSLELGDSALYFCASSARGDRSYNEQFFGPGTRLTVL.